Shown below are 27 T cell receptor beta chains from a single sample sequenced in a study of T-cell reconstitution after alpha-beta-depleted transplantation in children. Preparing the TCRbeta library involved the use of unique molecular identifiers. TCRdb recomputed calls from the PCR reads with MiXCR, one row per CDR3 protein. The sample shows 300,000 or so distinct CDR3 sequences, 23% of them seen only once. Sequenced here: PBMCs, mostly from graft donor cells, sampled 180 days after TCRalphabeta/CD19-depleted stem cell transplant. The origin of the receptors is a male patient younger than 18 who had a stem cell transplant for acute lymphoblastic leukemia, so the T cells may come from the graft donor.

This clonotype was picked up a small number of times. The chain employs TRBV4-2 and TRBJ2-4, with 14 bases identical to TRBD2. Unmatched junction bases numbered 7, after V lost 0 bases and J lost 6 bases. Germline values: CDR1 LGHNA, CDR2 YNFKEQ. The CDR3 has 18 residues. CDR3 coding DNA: TGTGCCAGCAGCCAAGAGACTAGCGGGAGGGGGGCTCGAAACATTCAGTACTTC. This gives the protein CASSQETSGRGARNIQYF.

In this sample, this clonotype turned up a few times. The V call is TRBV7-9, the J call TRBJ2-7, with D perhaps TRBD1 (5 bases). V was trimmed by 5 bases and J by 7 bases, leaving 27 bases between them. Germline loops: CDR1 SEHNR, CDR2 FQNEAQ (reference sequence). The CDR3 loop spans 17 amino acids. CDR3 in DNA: TGTGCCAGCAGCCTACCAATGCAGGGTAGCTCTACGAAGGAGCAGTACTTC. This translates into CASSLPMQGSSTKEQYF.

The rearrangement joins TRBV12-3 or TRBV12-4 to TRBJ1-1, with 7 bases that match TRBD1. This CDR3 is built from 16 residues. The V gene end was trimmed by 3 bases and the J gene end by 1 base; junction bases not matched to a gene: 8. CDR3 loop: CASSFPWDSQNTEAFF. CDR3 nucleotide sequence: TGTGCCAGCAGTTTCCCATGGGACAGTCAGAACACTGAAGCTTTCTTT.

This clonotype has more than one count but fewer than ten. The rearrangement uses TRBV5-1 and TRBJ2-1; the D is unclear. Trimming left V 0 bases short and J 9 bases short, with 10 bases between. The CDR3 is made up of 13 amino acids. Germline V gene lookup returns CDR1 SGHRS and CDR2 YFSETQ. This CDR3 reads CASSLASMGEQFF. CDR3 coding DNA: TGCGCCAGCAGCTTGGCCAGCATGGGTGAGCAGTTCTTC.

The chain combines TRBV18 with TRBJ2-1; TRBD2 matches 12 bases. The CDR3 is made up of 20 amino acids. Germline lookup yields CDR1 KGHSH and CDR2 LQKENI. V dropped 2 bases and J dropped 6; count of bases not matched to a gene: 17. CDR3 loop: CASSPSGGFASGRAGNEQFF. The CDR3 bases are TGTGCCAGCTCACCATCTGGGGGTTTCGCTAGCGGGAGGGCCGGCAATGAGCAGTTCTTC. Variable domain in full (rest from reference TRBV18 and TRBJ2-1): NAGVMQNPRHLVRRRGQEARLRCSPMKGHSHVYWYRQLPEEGLKFMVYLQKENIIDESGMPKERFSAEFPKEGPSILRIQQVVRGDSAAYFCASSPSGGFASGRAGNEQFFGPGTRLTVL.

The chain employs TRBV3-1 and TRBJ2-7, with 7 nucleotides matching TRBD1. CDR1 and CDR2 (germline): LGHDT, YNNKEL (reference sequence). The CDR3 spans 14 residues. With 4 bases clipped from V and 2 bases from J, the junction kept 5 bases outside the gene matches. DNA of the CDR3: TGTGCCAGCAGCCCAATACAGGGGCCCTACGAGCAGTACTTC. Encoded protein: CASSPIQGPYEQYF.

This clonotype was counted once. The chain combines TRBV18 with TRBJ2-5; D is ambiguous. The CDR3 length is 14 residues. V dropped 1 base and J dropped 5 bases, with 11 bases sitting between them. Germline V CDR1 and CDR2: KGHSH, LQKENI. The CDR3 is CASSPLPSEETQYF. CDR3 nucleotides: TGTGCCAGCTCACCACTCCCGTCCGAGGAGACCCAGTACTTC. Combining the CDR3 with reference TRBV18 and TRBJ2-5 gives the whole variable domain NAGVMQNPRHLVRRRGQEARLRCSPMKGHSHVYWYRQLPEEGLKFMVYLQKENIIDESGMPKERFSAEFPKEGPSILRIQQVVRGDSAAYFCASSPLPSEETQYFGPGTRLLVL.

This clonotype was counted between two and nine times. The CDR3 DNA reads TGTGCCAGCAGTCGGTCGGGAACCTACGAGCAGTACTTC. Protein: CASSRSGTYEQYF. The chain employs TRBV6-1 and TRBJ2-7; TRBD2 is a possible D gene (5 bases). Germline V gene lookup returns CDR1 MNHNS and CDR2 SASEGT. V lost 5 bases to trimming and J lost 2 bases, with 10 bases between them. CDR3 size: 13 residues.

CDR3 sequence reads: CASWDSFYEQYF. The CDR3 nucleotides are TGTGCCAGCTGGGACTCCTTTTACGAGCAGTACTTC. This rearrangement joins TRBV28 to TRBJ2-7; the D gene is possibly TRBD2 (6 bases). V gave up 8 bases and J gave up 4 bases, with 12 bases separating them. CDR3 length equals 12 residues. CDR1 is MDHEN and CDR2 is SYDVKM in the germline V gene. The full variable domain, completed using reference TRBV28 and TRBJ2-7, is DVKVTQSSRYLVKRTGEKVFLECVQDMDHENMFWYRQDPGLGLRLIYFSYDVKMKEKGDIPEGYSVSREKKERFSLILESASTNQTSMYLCASWDSFYEQYFGPGTRLTVT.

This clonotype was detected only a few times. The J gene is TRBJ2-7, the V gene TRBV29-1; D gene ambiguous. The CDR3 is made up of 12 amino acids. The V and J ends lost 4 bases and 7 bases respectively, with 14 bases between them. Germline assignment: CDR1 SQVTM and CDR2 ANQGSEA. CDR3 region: CSVAYYRGEQYF. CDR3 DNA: TGCAGCGTTGCTTACTATCGAGGAGAGCAGTACTTC.

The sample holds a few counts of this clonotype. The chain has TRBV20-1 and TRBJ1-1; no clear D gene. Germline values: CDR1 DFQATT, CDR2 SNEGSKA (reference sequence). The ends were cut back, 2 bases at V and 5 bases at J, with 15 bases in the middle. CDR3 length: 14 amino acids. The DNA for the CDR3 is TGCAGTGCTAGAAACGGCCCTCGAGGTACTGAAGCTTTCTTT. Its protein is CSARNGPRGTEAFF.

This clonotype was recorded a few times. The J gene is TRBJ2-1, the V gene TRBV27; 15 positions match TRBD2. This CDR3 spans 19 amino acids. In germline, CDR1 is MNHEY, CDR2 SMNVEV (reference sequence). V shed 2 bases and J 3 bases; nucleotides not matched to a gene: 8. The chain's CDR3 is CASSLRRTSGGGNYNEQFF. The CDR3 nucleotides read TGTGCCAGCAGTTTAAGGAGGACTAGCGGGGGGGGAAACTACAATGAGCAGTTCTTC.

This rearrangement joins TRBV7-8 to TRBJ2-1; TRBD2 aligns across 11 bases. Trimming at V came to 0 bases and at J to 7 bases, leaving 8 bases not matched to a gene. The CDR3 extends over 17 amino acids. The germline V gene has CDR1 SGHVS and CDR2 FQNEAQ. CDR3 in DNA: TGTGCCAGCAGCTTAGCGGGACTAGCGGATGTCTGGAATGAGCAGTTCTTC. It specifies CASSLAGLADVWNEQFF.

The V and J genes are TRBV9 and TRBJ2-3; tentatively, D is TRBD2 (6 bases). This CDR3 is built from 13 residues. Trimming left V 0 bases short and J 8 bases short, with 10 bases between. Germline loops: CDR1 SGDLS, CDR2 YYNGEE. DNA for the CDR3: TGTGCCAGCAGCGTAGTTAGGGGAGGTACGCAGTATTTT. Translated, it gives CASSVVRGGTQYF.

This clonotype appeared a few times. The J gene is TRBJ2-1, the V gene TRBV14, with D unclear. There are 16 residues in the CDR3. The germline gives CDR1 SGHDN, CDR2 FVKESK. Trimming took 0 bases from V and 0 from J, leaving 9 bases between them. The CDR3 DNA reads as TGTGCCAGCAGCCAAGATAGCCTAAGCTCCTACAATGAGCAGTTCTTC. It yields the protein CASSQDSLSSYNEQFF.

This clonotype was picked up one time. CDR3 nucleotides: TGCAGTGCTAGAGTGGTGACTAGCACCGATGAGCAGTTCTTC. Amino acids: CSARVVTSTDEQFF. This rearrangement joins TRBV20-1 to TRBJ2-1, with 7 positions matching TRBD2. From germline, CDR1 is DFQATT and CDR2 SNEGSKA (reference sequence). V trimming: 1 base; J trimming: 8 bases; junction bases outside the gene matches: 8. This CDR3 region has 14 residues.

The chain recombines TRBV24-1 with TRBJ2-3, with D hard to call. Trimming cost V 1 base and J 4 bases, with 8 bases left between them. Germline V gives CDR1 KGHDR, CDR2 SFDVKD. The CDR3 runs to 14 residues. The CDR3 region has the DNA TGTGCCACCAGTGATTTTGCACCTGCAGATACGCAGTATTTT. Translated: CATSDFAPADTQYF.

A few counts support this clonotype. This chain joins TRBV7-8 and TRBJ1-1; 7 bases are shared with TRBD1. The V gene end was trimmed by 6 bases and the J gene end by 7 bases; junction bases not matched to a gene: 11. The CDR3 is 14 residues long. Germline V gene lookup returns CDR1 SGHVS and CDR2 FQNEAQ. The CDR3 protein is CASSAGQADNEAFF. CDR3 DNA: TGTGCCAGCAGTGCAGGACAGGCCGATAATGAAGCTTTCTTT. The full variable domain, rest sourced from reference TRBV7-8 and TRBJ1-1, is GAGVSQSPRYKVAKRGQDVALRCDPISGHVSLFWYQQALGQGPEFLTYFQNEAQLDKSGLPSDRFFAERPEGSVSTLKIQRTQQEDSAVYLCASSAGQADNEAFFGQGTRLTVV.

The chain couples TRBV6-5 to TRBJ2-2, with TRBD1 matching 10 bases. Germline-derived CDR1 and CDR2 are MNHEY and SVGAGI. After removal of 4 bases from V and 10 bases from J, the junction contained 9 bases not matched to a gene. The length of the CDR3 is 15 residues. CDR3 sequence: CASSSDRGRLEELFF. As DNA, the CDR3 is TGTGCCAGCAGTTCAGACAGGGGGCGCTTAGAGGAGCTGTTTTTT.

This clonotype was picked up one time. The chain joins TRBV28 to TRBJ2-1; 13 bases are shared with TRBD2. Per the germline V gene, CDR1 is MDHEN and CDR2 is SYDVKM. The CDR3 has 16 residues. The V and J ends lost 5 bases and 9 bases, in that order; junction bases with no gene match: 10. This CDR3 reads CASSRPGLAGLVEQFF. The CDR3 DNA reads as TGTGCCAGCAGTCGCCCGGGACTAGCGGGATTGGTTGAGCAGTTCTTC.

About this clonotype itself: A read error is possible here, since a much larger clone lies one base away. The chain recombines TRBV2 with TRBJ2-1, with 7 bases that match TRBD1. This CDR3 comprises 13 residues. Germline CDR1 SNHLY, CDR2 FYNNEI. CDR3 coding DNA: TGTGCCATCAGTTTATGGACAGGAAGTGAGCAGTTCTTC. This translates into CAISLWTGSEQFF.

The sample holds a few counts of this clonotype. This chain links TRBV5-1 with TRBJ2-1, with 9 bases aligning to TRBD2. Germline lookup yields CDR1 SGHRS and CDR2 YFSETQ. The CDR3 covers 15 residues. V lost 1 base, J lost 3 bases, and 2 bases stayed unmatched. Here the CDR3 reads CASSLTSGHYNEQFF. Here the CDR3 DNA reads TGCGCCAGCAGCTTGACTAGCGGGCACTACAATGAGCAGTTCTTC.

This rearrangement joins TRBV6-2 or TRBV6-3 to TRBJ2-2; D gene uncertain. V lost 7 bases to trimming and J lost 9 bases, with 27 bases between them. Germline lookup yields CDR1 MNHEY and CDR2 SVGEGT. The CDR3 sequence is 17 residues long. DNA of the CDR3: TGTGCCAGCATGAGAGTTGAAATAATAGCAAAGGCCTGGGAGCTGTTTTTT. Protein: CASMRVEIIAKAWELFF.

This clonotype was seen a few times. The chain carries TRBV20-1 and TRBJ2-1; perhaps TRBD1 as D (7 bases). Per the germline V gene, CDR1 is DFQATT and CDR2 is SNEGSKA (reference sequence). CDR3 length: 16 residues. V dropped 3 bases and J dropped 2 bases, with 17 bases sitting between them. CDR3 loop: CSARAGGGAPYNEQFF. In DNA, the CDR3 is TGCAGTGCTAGGGCCGGAGGGGGCGCCCCCTACAATGAGCAGTTCTTC.

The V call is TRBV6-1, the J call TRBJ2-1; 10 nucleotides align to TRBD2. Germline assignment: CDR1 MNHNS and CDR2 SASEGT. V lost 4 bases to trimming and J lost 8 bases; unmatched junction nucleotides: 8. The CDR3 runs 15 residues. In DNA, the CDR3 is TGTGCCAGCAGTGCCGGTAGCGGGGGGAGGGATGAGCAGTTCTTC. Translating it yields CASSAGSGGRDEQFF.

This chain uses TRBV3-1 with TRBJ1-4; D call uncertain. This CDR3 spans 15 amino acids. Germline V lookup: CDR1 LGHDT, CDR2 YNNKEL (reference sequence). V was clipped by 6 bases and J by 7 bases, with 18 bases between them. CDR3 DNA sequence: TGTGCCAGCAGTCATGATGGGGTGCTCGGTGAAAAACTGTTTTTT. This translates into CASSHDGVLGEKLFF.

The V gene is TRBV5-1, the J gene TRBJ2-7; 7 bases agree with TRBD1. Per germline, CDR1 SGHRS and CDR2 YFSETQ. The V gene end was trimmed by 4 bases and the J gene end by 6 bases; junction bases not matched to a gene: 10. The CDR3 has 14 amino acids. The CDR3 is CASSPGQVTVEQYF. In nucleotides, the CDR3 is TGCGCCAGCAGCCCCGGACAGGTCACAGTCGAGCAGTACTTC.